These 9 T cell receptor beta chains came from one sample sequenced in a study of blood T cell repertoires in COVID-19. Profiling relied on immunoSEQ multiplex PCR, and the TCRdb table lists in-frame clones only, not all of them. The sample carries hundreds of thousands of clones, 70% to 80% recorded once. Specimen: peripheral blood. The receptor set was obtained from a woman of 80 years or more with acute or convalescent COVID-19.

The chain employs TRBV15 and TRBJ1-1; maybe TRBD1 (6 bases). The germline CDR1 and CDR2 sequences are LNHNV and YYDKDF (reference sequence). This CDR3 comprises 15 residues. V was cut by 1 base and J by 4 bases, with 13 bases left in between. This CDR3 reads CATSRAGGPGTEAFF. In DNA form, the CDR3 reads TGTGCCACCAGCAGAGCTGGGGGCCCAGGCACTGAAGCTTTCTTT.

The chain combines TRBV6-5 with TRBJ1-3; D is possibly TRBD1 (5 bases). Germline V lookup: CDR1 MNHEY, CDR2 SVGAGI. The CDR3 has 12 residues. V lost 7 bases and J 3 bases, leaving 7 bases between the germline ends. The CDR3 loop is CASTDSGNTIYF. The CDR3 coding sequence is TGTGCCAGCACCGACAGTGGAAACACCATATATTTT.

This CDR3 is CASSPSGGAGTDTQYF. For the CDR3, the DNA is TGTGCCAGCAGCCCCAGCGGGGGGGCAGGCACAGATACGCAGTATTTT. This chain links TRBV5-4 with TRBJ2-3; TRBD2 agrees at 10 bases. Per germline, CDR1 SGHNT and CDR2 YYREEE (reference sequence). V was pared by 4 bases and J by 1 base, with 6 bases of the junction left unmatched. The CDR3 is 16 residues long.

V is TRBV21-1 and J is TRBJ2-1; TRBD1 is the table's D call, not checked against the DNA. TRBV21-1 is termed a pseudogene. The CDR3 sequence is 18 residues long. This CDR3 reads CASSKGTTGRVSFNEQFF. As DNA, the CDR3 is TGTGCCAGCAGCAAAGGGACCACGGGCAGGGTGTCTTTTAATGAGCAGTTCTTC.

The chain links TRBV6-1 to TRBJ1-2; TRBD1 might be the D (6 bases). V was shortened by 1 base and J by 5 bases, with 11 bases between the two germline ends. There are 14 residues in the CDR3. The germline gives CDR1 MNHNS, CDR2 SASEGT. In nucleotides, the CDR3 is TGTGCCAGCAGTGAAGTAGTCGGACAGTATGGCTACACCTTC. It codes for CASSEVVGQYGYTF.

This clone was picked up a small number of times. CDR3 residues: CASSTTEKNYQPQHF. Written as DNA, the CDR3 is TGTGCCAGTAGTACGACGGAGAAGAACTATCAGCCCCAGCATTTT. This chain uses TRBV19 with TRBJ1-5; D unclear. The CDR3 length is 15 residues. CDR1 and CDR2 from the germline V gene are LNHDA and SQIVND (reference sequence). V lost 4 bases, J lost 5 bases, and 15 bases lay in between.

The chain uses TRBV11-2 and TRBJ1-1; the D gene is possibly TRBD1 (6 bases). CDR1 and CDR2 (germline): SGHAT, FQNNGV. The ends were cut back, 5 bases at V and 0 bases at J, with 16 bases in the middle. The CDR3 is 16 amino acids. CDR3 residues: CASSLSLRGMNTEAFF. CDR3 DNA sequence: TGTGCCAGCAGCCTGAGTCTCAGGGGCATGAACACTGAAGCTTTCTTT.

The chain links TRBV4-2 to TRBJ2-2, with a tentative D call TRBD1 (5 bases). Germline loops: CDR1 LGHNA, CDR2 YNFKEQ. Trimming took 0 bases from V and 3 from J, leaving 8 bases between them. This CDR3 spans 15 amino acids. CDR3 sequence: CASSQESGYTGELFF. CDR3 nucleotides: TGTGCCAGCAGCCAAGAATCAGGGTACACCGGGGAGCTGTTTTTT.

This clone was counted many times. This chain connects TRBV7-9 to TRBJ1-1; the match to TRBD1 covers 7 bases. V dropped 5 bases and J dropped 0; count of bases not matched to a gene: 6. Germline V CDR1 and CDR2: SEHNR, FQNEAQ (reference sequence). This CDR3 spans 15 amino acids. The CDR3 protein is CASSLLQGLNTEAFF. CDR3 in DNA: TGTGCCAGCAGCCTCCTACAGGGGCTGAACACTGAAGCTTTCTTT.